This record looks at one T cell receptor (beta chain) sequence and its context. What it recognizes is unknown. It was RNA transcripts that yielded the amplified TCR beta CDR3 regions. Carried out on the TCR CDR3, a first-round RT-PCR used the HTBI primer set. TCRdb re-called the multiplex PCR reads through MiXCR, storing one row per CDR3 protein. Among 600,000 to 750,000 distinct CDR3 sequences listed, roughly 17% were seen once. Germline CDR1 and CDR2: ENHRY and SYGVKD. The J segment lost 5 bases and the V segment lost 5 bases, leaving 10 bases of the junction unmatched. The CDR3 consists of 15 residues. The data originate from a study of T cells in Graves' hyperthyroidism and ophthalmopathy. Across the study: Peripheral blood samples were taken at initial diagnosis, prior to any treatment. Overall study results and limits: Ophthalmopathy was identified by the model a median about 6 months ahead of onset.

Recently diagnosed hyperthyroidism of less than 2 months' duration affected patients aged 18 to 65. Diagnoses were made from clinical symptoms, serum measures (thyroxine and TRAb), thyroid ultrasound and orbital computed tomography. Sequenced sample: blood. The chain has TRBV10-3 and TRBJ2-3, with 7 bases fitting TRBD1. This receptor was obtained from a man aged 50-59 years with Graves' hyperthyroidism. CDR3 DNA sequence: TGTGCCATCAGTTCCCGACAGGGTTTTCGAGATACGCAGTATTTT. Protein product: CAISSRQGFRDTQYF.